Each of the 22 T cell receptor beta chains below was sequenced from the same sample in a study of blood T cell repertoires in COVID-19. The protocol was immunoSEQ multiplex PCR, while the TCRdb copy is restricted to in-frame clones and leaves out a portion. This sample has roughly 76,000 clones; about nine tenths occur once, and the top ten carry around 30%. Sequencing was performed on peripheral blood. The receptors come from an elderly woman with active or convalescent COVID-19.

The chain combines TRBV6-2 or TRBV6-3 with TRBJ2-1; 8 positions agree with TRBD1. This CDR3 has 16 amino acids. Trimming removed 2 bases from V and 3 bases from J; junction bases left unmatched: 6. Germline CDR1 and CDR2: MNHEY and SVGEGT. In DNA, the CDR3 is TGTGCCAGCAGTTACCCCACAGGGGGGATCTACAATGAGCAGTTCTTC. Translation gives CASSYPTGGIYNEQFF.

The chain links TRBV6-5 to TRBJ1-2; D not certain. The CDR3 has 15 amino acids. V was shortened by 6 bases and J by 2 bases, with 16 bases between the two germline ends. Germline V lookup: CDR1 MNHEY, CDR2 SVGAGI. DNA for the CDR3: TGTGCCAGCAGGCGGGATCGGGATCGAAACTATGGCTACACCTTC. Amino acid sequence: CASRRDRDRNYGYTF.

The gene calls are TRBV5-1 and TRBJ2-3; possibly TRBD2 for D (6 bases). Germline CDR1 and CDR2: SGHRS and YFSETQ. The CDR3 runs 16 residues. Trimming removed 7 bases from V and 8 bases from J, with 26 bases in between. CDR3 loop: CASGRASFSGESTQYF. The CDR3 DNA sequence: TGCGCCAGCGGAAGGGCGTCCTTTTCGGGGGAGTCTACGCAGTATTTT.

CDR3 residues: CASIATGGFQPQHF. CDR3 in DNA: TGTGCCAGCATCGCGACAGGGGGTTTTCAGCCCCAGCATTTT. The rearrangement links TRBV6-5 to TRBJ1-5, with 9 bases matching TRBD1. The V gene's germline CDR1 is MNHEY and CDR2 SVGAGI. With 7 bases clipped from V and 6 bases from J, the junction kept 7 bases outside the gene matches. The CDR3 is made up of 14 amino acids.

J is TRBJ1-4 and V is TRBV6-5, with TRBD1 matching 7 bases. Germline CDR1 MNHEY, CDR2 SVGAGI. The CDR3 totals 13 residues. V lost 6 bases to trimming and J lost 8 bases; unmatched junction nucleotides: 6. Here the CDR3 DNA reads TGTGCCAGCAGCCGAGGACAGGACGAAAAACTGTTTTTT. This codes for CASSRGQDEKLFF.

The chain links TRBV21-1 to TRBJ1-5; the D segment call TRBD1 is taken from the table without a DNA check. TRBV21-1 is noted as a pseudogene. The CDR3 is 17 residues long. The CDR3 loop is CASSKEDREYSNQPQHF. DNA for the CDR3: TGTGCCAGCAGCAAAGAGGACAGGGAATATAGCAATCAGCCCCAGCATTTT.

This rearrangement joins TRBV4-3 to TRBJ1-1; the match to TRBD1 covers 7 bases. The CDR3 is 15 amino acids. J lost 5 bases, V lost 2 bases, and 8 bases had no gene match. CDR1 is LGHNA, CDR2 YSLEER, per germline. CDR3 in amino acids: CASSQHRGRGTEAFF. DNA of the CDR3: TGCGCCAGCAGCCAACACAGGGGACGAGGAACTGAAGCTTTCTTT.

The chain couples TRBV27 to TRBJ2-3; TRBD1 aligns across 9 bases. The length of the CDR3 is 14 residues. J was trimmed by 1 base and V by 7 bases; bases with no gene match: 3. CDR1 MNHEY and CDR2 SMNVEV come from the germline V gene (reference sequence). CDR3 in amino acids: CASTTGGGTDTQYF. The CDR3 coding sequence is TGTGCCAGCACAACAGGGGGCGGCACAGATACGCAGTATTTT.

CDR3: CASSQELETQYF. For the CDR3, the DNA is TGCGCCAGCAGCCAAGAACTGGAGACCCAGTACTTC. This chain connects TRBV4-3 to TRBJ2-5; D call uncertain. Germline values: CDR1 LGHNA, CDR2 YSLEER. Trimming took 0 bases from V and 5 from J, leaving 4 bases between them. This CDR3 contains 12 residues.

This sequence joins TRBV7-3 and TRBJ1-2; tentatively, D is TRBD1 (5 bases). The V gene lost 7 bases and the J gene lost 4 bases, with 19 bases spanning the gap. Germline values: CDR1 SGHTA, CDR2 FQGTGA. The CDR3 is made up of 15 amino acids. The CDR3: CASTRGPVAPYGYTF. The CDR3 region has the DNA TGTGCCAGCACAAGGGGCCCGGTTGCGCCCTATGGCTACACCTTC.

The CDR3 DNA reads as TGTGCCAGCACCAGCAGGGTAGCCAAAAACATTCAGTACTTC. Its protein product is CASTSRVAKNIQYF. The chain carries TRBV6-5 and TRBJ2-4; tentatively, D is TRBD1 (5 bases). V was shortened by 7 bases and J by 0 bases, with 10 bases between the two germline ends. CDR3 length: 14 amino acids. Germline-derived CDR1 and CDR2 are MNHEY and SVGAGI.

This sequence joins TRBV5-4 and TRBJ1-1; a weak D match, TRBD1 (5 bases). Germline CDR1 is SGHNT and CDR2 is YYREEE (reference sequence). The CDR3 length is 14 residues. Trimming shortened V by 6 bases and J by 1 base, and 13 bases separated the two germline ends. This chain's CDR3 is CASNSQVGNTEAFF. CDR3 bases: TGTGCCAGCAATTCACAGGTTGGGAACACTGAAGCTTTCTTT. Filled out from reference TRBV5-4 and TRBJ1-1, the complete variable domain reads ETGVTQSPTHLIKTRGQQVTLRCSSQSGHNTVSWYQQALGQGPQFIFQYYREEENGRGNFPPRFSGLQFPNYSSELNVNALELDDSALYLCASNSQVGNTEAFFGQGTRLTVV.

The chain employs TRBV11-2 and TRBJ2-6; 9 nucleotides align to TRBD1. This CDR3 has 17 amino acids. The J segment lost 2 bases and the V segment lost 5 bases, leaving 7 bases of the junction unmatched. Germline V gives CDR1 SGHAT, CDR2 FQNNGV. The CDR3 bases are TGTGCCAGCAGCCCCCGGGACAGGGTAGCTGGGGCCAACGTCCTGACTTTC. This sequence encodes CASSPRDRVAGANVLTF.

This chain connects TRBV5-4 to TRBJ2-2; 11 nucleotides match TRBD2. The trim removed 4 bases at V and 4 bases at J, leaving 12 bases unmatched. Germline V CDR1 and CDR2: SGHNT, YYREEE (reference sequence). The CDR3 is made up of 18 amino acids. CDR3 protein: CASSRFAVAGGFTGELFF. The CDR3, as DNA: TGTGCCAGCAGCCGATTCGCGGTAGCGGGGGGGTTCACCGGGGAGCTGTTTTTT.

The chain is built from TRBV5-4 and TRBJ2-3, with 9 nucleotides matching TRBD2. The germline gives CDR1 SGHNT, CDR2 YYREEE (reference sequence). The CDR3 loop spans 16 amino acids. After removal of 4 bases from V and 5 bases from J, the junction contained 11 bases not matched to a gene. The CDR3 is CASSPESRRGGDTQYF. The DNA for the CDR3 is TGTGCCAGCAGCCCAGAGTCGAGGCGGGGGGGAGATACGCAGTATTTT.

The V gene is TRBV4-3, the J gene TRBJ2-5, with D possibly TRBD2 on 5 matching bases. The CDR3 has 15 amino acids. CDR1 and CDR2 from the germline V gene are LGHNA and YSLEER. Trimming left V 3 bases short and J 1 base short, with 12 bases between. This chain's CDR3 is CASSQGRTSQETQYF. The DNA of the CDR3 is TGCGCCAGCAGCCAGGGTAGGACTTCCCAAGAGACCCAGTACTTC.

V is TRBV9 and J is TRBJ1-3; no clear D gene. The V end lost 0 bases, the J end lost 4 bases, and 8 bases lay between the germline ends. This CDR3 is 14 amino acids long. Germline CDR1 is SGDLS and CDR2 is YYNGEE. The CDR3 spells CASSVALMGNTIYF. Here the CDR3 DNA reads TGTGCCAGCAGCGTAGCTTTAATGGGAAACACCATATATTTT.

In this sample, this clone turned up once. V is TRBV6-6 and J is TRBJ1-3; D remains unclear. Germline CDR1 is MNHNY and CDR2 is SVGAGI (reference sequence). V lost 2 bases to trimming and J lost 0 bases, with 5 bases between them. The CDR3 has 14 residues. CDR3: CASSYAASGNTIYF. The CDR3 DNA reads TGTGCCAGCAGTTACGCGGCCTCTGGAAACACCATATATTTT.

CDR3 DNA sequence: TGTGCCTGGAGTGTACTTCGGGGTAACAGGGTTCCAGGAAAACTGTTTTTT. Translation: CAWSVLRGNRVPGKLFF. The V call is TRBV30, the J call TRBJ1-4, with D possibly being TRBD1 (6 bases). There are 17 residues in the CDR3. Per germline, CDR1 GTSNPN and CDR2 SVGIG (reference sequence). Trimming took 0 bases from V and 10 from J, leaving 24 bases between them.

This clone was picked up one time. The chain employs TRBV5-6 and TRBJ2-7, with a possible D match to TRBD2 (7 bases). The V gene's germline CDR1 is SGHDT and CDR2 YYEEEE. CDR3 length equals 15 residues. V lost 4 bases, J lost 2 bases, and 16 bases lay in between. The CDR3 region has the DNA TGTGCCAGCAGCATGAACACAGGGACTACCTACGAGCAGTACTTC. As protein: CASSMNTGTTYEQYF.

The chain is built from TRBV10-3 and TRBJ2-3; 8 bases agree with TRBD2. Germline values: CDR1 ENHRY, CDR2 SYGVKD. V shed 3 bases, J shed 3 bases, and the junction held 8 bases outside the gene matches. The CDR3 consists of 16 residues. DNA for the CDR3: TGTGCCATCAGTGATCCACGGGGGGGCGGGACAGATACGCAGTATTTT. This encodes CAISDPRGGGTDTQYF.

This sequence joins TRBV9 and TRBJ1-1, with D possibly TRBD1 on 6 matching bases. Per the germline V gene, CDR1 is SGDLS and CDR2 is YYNGEE. Trimming took 1 base from V and 1 from J, leaving 8 bases between them. This CDR3 is built from 14 residues. Here the CDR3 DNA reads TGTGCCAGCAGCGTAACAGGGCGGAACACTGAAGCTTTCTTT. Residues: CASSVTGRNTEAFF.